Below are 29 T cell receptor beta chains sequenced from a single sample in a study of shared clonotypes between healthy human individuals. Clones were read by immunoSEQ multiplex PCR, and TCRdb kept only the in-frame ones, dropping some. Altogether about 2.2 million clones are present, 90% to 95% being singletons, with the ten largest covering around 1.8%. Terminally differentiated effector memory CD45RA+ cells were excluded by CCR7 positive selection of CD45RO-negative cells. The sample was naive CD8+ T cells from PBMCs. These receptors were taken from a young man in good health. Some clones in this sample may be carry-over from other donors' samples.

The rearrangement joins TRBV2 to TRBJ2-1; TRBD2 aligns across 10 bases. The CDR3 is 15 amino acids. V was clipped by 4 bases and J by 4 bases; unmatched bases: 4. Germline lookup yields CDR1 SNHLY and CDR2 FYNNEI. The CDR3 loop reads CASSARAGGYNEQFF. The CDR3 region has the DNA TGTGCCAGCAGTGCTCGAGCGGGAGGGTACAATGAGCAGTTCTTC.

This sequence joins TRBV6-1 and TRBJ2-3, with 7 nucleotides matching TRBD2. The CDR3 runs to 16 residues. The ends lost 2 bases at V and 4 bases at J; junction bases unmatched: 9. Germline V gene sequence: CDR1 MNHNS, CDR2 SASEGT. CDR3: CASSELAGVWADTQYF. CDR3 DNA sequence: TGTGCCAGCAGTGAACTCGCGGGAGTATGGGCAGATACGCAGTATTTT.

A note on this clone: Other DNA sequences from this sample encode an identical CDR3 as well. CDR3 DNA sequence: TGTGCCAGTAGAACCACAGGGAACACTGAAGCTTTCTTT. This codes for CASRTTGNTEAFF. The chain recombines TRBV19 with TRBJ1-1; D is possibly TRBD1 (5 bases). Germline assignment: CDR1 LNHDA and CDR2 SQIVND (reference sequence). This CDR3 contains 13 residues. The V end lost 6 bases, the J end lost 1 base, and 9 bases lay between the germline ends.

The chain employs TRBV19 and TRBJ2-7; 9 positions match TRBD2. This CDR3 has 17 residues. V was pared by 5 bases and J by 2 bases, with 13 bases of the junction left unmatched. CDR1 is LNHDA and CDR2 is SQIVND in the germline V gene (reference sequence). The CDR3 nucleotides read TGTGCCAGTAGTGCAACTTGGCAGCGGGAGGCCCCCTACGAGCAGTACTTC. This encodes CASSATWQREAPYEQYF.

The rearrangement links TRBV5-6 to TRBJ2-1, with D possibly TRBD2 on 5 matching bases. V was cut by 2 bases and J by 7 bases, with 10 bases left in between. Germline lookup yields CDR1 SGHDT and CDR2 YYEEEE. This CDR3 contains 13 residues. The DNA for the CDR3 is TGTGCCAGCAGCTTCGACTCGGGGAATGAGCAGTTCTTC. Translation gives CASSFDSGNEQFF.

The J gene is TRBJ1-2, the V gene TRBV27; no clear D gene. This CDR3 is 15 amino acids long. The ends were cut back, 1 base at V and 0 bases at J, with 9 bases in the middle. CDR1 and CDR2 (germline): MNHEY, SMNVEV (reference sequence). The CDR3: CASSLWAGSNYGYTF. The CDR3 coding sequence is TGTGCCAGCAGTTTATGGGCAGGTTCTAACTATGGCTACACCTTC.

The chain links TRBV28 to TRBJ1-2; D unclear. Germline CDR1 MDHEN, CDR2 SYDVKM. The length of the CDR3 is 12 residues. V dropped 5 bases and J dropped 7 bases, with 11 bases sitting between them. Here the CDR3 reads CASSRPRLGYTF. The CDR3 DNA follows: TGTGCCAGCAGTCGGCCCAGGCTTGGCTACACCTTC.

The rearrangement joins TRBV27 to TRBJ1-1; D uncertain. Trimming left V 0 bases short and J 8 bases short, with 19 bases between. Germline loops: CDR1 MNHEY, CDR2 SMNVEV (reference sequence). CDR3 length equals 16 residues. DNA of the CDR3: TGTGCCAGCAGTTTATCCTGGAGGGCCAAGCGGGGAGAAGCTTTCTTT. This translates into CASSLSWRAKRGEAFF.

V is TRBV27 and J is TRBJ2-1; 7 bases agree with TRBD2. The CDR3 totals 15 residues. V lost 7 bases, J lost 0 bases, and 6 bases stayed unmatched. CDR1 is MNHEY and CDR2 is SMNVEV in the germline V gene (reference sequence). The CDR3, as DNA: TGTGCCAGCAACCCTGGGAGGGTCTCCTACAATGAGCAGTTCTTC. It codes for CASNPGRVSYNEQFF.

This chain joins TRBV29-1 and TRBJ2-1; 8 bases map to TRBD2. Losses at the gene ends were 5 bases for V and 2 bases for J; bases not matched to a gene: 5. CDR3 length: 14 amino acids. Looked up from germline, CDR1 is SQVTM and CDR2 is ANQGSEA. CDR3 DNA: TGCAGCGTTACGACTAGCGAGACCTACAATGAGCAGTTCTTC. This codes for CSVTTSETYNEQFF.

This chain links TRBV27 with TRBJ2-7; D is undetermined. The CDR3 consists of 16 residues. Trimming cost V 10 bases and J 2 bases, with 24 bases left between them. Germline assignment: CDR1 MNHEY and CDR2 SMNVEV (reference sequence). The DNA for the CDR3 is TGTGCCACCCACGGTAGGGTTTCAACACCCACCTACGAGCAGTACTTC. It is translated as CATHGRVSTPTYEQYF.

V usage is TRBV9 and J usage is TRBJ2-7; D is tentatively TRBD1 or TRBD2 (6 bases each). Trimming stripped 2 bases from V and 4 bases from J, with 22 bases between. The CDR3 loop spans 17 amino acids. Germline V lookup: CDR1 SGDLS, CDR2 YYNGEE. The CDR3, as DNA: TGTGCCAGCAGCGTTGACCCCTCGCCGGGGGCCCCTTACGAGCAGTACTTC. It translates to CASSVDPSPGAPYEQYF.

The rearrangement links TRBV15 to TRBJ2-7; 11 positions match TRBD1. Trimming took 3 bases from V and 6 from J; bases not matched to a gene: 7. The CDR3 is made up of 15 amino acids. Germline CDR1 reads LNHNV; CDR2 reads YYDKDF (reference sequence). CDR3 nucleotides: TGTGCCACCAGCAGTGGGACAGGGGGTTGGTCCGAGCAGTACTTC. It specifies CATSSGTGGWSEQYF.

The rearrangement joins TRBV10-1 to TRBJ2-1, with TRBD1 matching over 8 bases. J gave up 9 bases and V 7 bases, and 14 bases lay outside the gene matches. CDR1 and CDR2 (germline): WNHNN, SYGVQD (reference sequence). The CDR3 is 15 amino acids. The CDR3 region has the DNA TGCGCCAGCACGCCCGGGACAGGAGCGCCTGGTGAGCAGTTCTTC. It translates to CASTPGTGAPGEQFF.

The chain carries TRBV7-9 and TRBJ2-1; D not resolved. The CDR3 is made up of 14 amino acids. CDR1 SEHNR and CDR2 FQNEAQ come from the germline V gene (reference sequence). Trimming removed 2 bases from V and 8 bases from J, with 13 bases in between. CDR3 coding DNA: TGTGCCAGCAGCTTATTGGACCCCATAGATGAGCAGTTCTTC. It encodes CASSLLDPIDEQFF.

The chain recombines TRBV19 with TRBJ1-2; the D is unclear. The V gene's germline CDR1 is LNHDA and CDR2 SQIVND (reference sequence). This CDR3 has 13 residues. V was shortened by 7 bases and J by 6 bases, with 15 bases between the two germline ends. CDR3 DNA sequence: TGTGCCAGTACCCCGGGCCCGATTAATGGCTACACCTTC. This translates into CASTPGPINGYTF.

The chain is built from TRBV5-1 and TRBJ2-1, with D unresolved. This CDR3 comprises 15 residues. In germline, CDR1 is SGHRS, CDR2 YFSETQ. V shed 7 bases and J shed 10 bases, with 24 bases lying between them. CDR3 protein: CASSLSQNRRAEQFF. The CDR3 DNA reads TGCGCCAGCTCACTATCTCAGAATCGACGAGCCGAGCAGTTCTTC.

This clone turned up a few times. This chain joins TRBV7-9 and TRBJ1-1; 7 nucleotides match TRBD1. Looked up from germline, CDR1 is SEHNR and CDR2 is FQNEAQ (reference sequence). V dropped 6 bases and J dropped 0; count of bases not matched to a gene: 4. This CDR3 is built from 14 residues. CDR3 in amino acids: CASRGTAMNTEAFF. The CDR3 DNA follows: TGTGCCAGCAGGGGGACAGCCATGAACACTGAAGCTTTCTTT. Full variable domain (remainder filled in from reference TRBV7-9 and TRBJ1-1): DTGVSQNPRHKITKRGQNVTFRCDPISEHNRLYWYRQTLGQGPEFLTYFQNEAQLEKSRLLSDRFSAERPKGSFSTLEIQRTEQGDSAMYLCASRGTAMNTEAFFGQGTRLTVV.

V and J are TRBV27 and TRBJ2-2; D gene ambiguous. Germline V gene sequence: CDR1 MNHEY, CDR2 SMNVEV (reference sequence). The CDR3 consists of 13 residues. With 7 bases removed from V and 7 bases from J, the gap between germline ends came to 13 bases. The CDR3 DNA reads TGTGCCAGCACCTTAAATCCGGGCGGGGAGCTGTTTTTT. It specifies CASTLNPGGELFF.

J is TRBJ2-1 and V is TRBV6-6; TRBD1 matches 9 bases. V dropped 4 bases and J dropped 4; count of bases not matched to a gene: 8. From germline, CDR1 is MNHNY and CDR2 SVGAGI (reference sequence). This CDR3 has 16 amino acids. The chain's CDR3 is CASSSLTGGYYNEQFF. In nucleotides, the CDR3 is TGTGCCAGCAGTTCCCTGACAGGGGGATATTACAATGAGCAGTTCTTC.

With regard to this clone: The same CDR3 also results from other DNA sequences found in this sample. The CDR3 DNA reads TGTGCCAGCAGCTTGGGGCAAAGCTACACCTTC. Amino acid sequence: CASSLGQSYTF. This rearrangement joins TRBV5-4 to TRBJ1-2; unclear D gene. V lost 0 bases and J lost 9, with 6 bases in between. This CDR3 region has 11 residues. From germline, CDR1 is SGHNT and CDR2 YYREEE (reference sequence).

V usage is TRBV27 and J usage is TRBJ2-7; TRBD2 is a possible D gene (8 bases). The germline CDR1 and CDR2 sequences are MNHEY and SMNVEV (reference sequence). This CDR3 region has 15 residues. Trimming removed 5 bases from V and 6 bases from J, with 20 bases in between. CDR3 sequence (DNA): TGTGCCAGCAGTCTTACCCGGGAGGGGGCGATCGAGCAGTACTTC. Its protein product is CASSLTREGAIEQYF.

The chain couples TRBV9 to TRBJ1-1; the D gene is possibly TRBD1 (5 bases). Trimming pared 3 bases from V and 0 bases from J, leaving 21 bases between. There are 18 residues in the CDR3. The V gene's germline CDR1 is SGDLS and CDR2 YYNGEE. CDR3 nucleotides: TGTGCCAGCAGCGCCCCCCTCGGCCGGTTAGGGGTGAACACTGAAGCTTTCTTT. Translating it yields CASSAPLGRLGVNTEAFF. Full variable domain (outside the CDR3, taken from reference TRBV9 and TRBJ1-1): DSGVTQTPKHLITATGQRVTLRCSPRSGDLSVYWYQQSLDQGLQFLIQYYNGEERAKGNILERFSAQQFPDLHSELNLSSLELGDSALYFCASSAPLGRLGVNTEAFFGQGTRLTVV.

V is TRBV4-3 and J is TRBJ1-2; D is unclear. The germline V gene has CDR1 LGHNA and CDR2 YSLEER. This CDR3 is 14 amino acids long. The V end lost 0 bases, the J end lost 3 bases, and 8 bases lay between the germline ends. This CDR3 reads CASSQDDGDYGYTF. CDR3 coding DNA: TGCGCCAGCAGCCAAGATGACGGGGACTATGGCTACACCTTC.

This sequence joins TRBV14 and TRBJ2-5; weak D call: TRBD1 (6 bases). Germline V CDR1 and CDR2: SGHDN, FVKESK. Trimming took 6 bases from V and 9 from J, leaving 17 bases between them. The CDR3 consists of 13 residues. The CDR3 bases are TGTGCCAGCAGGCCGGACAGCTCCGAGGCCCAGTACTTC. Its protein is CASRPDSSEAQYF.

This chain uses TRBV29-1 with TRBJ2-1, with 7 positions matching TRBD2. Germline assignment: CDR1 SQVTM and CDR2 ANQGSEA. CDR3 length: 16 amino acids. Unmatched junction bases numbered 11, after V lost 3 bases and J lost 3 bases. The CDR3 bases are TGCAGCGTTGATTCTCGGCGGGAGAGAAGCTACAATGAGCAGTTCTTC. It translates to CSVDSRRERSYNEQFF.

The chain joins TRBV14 to TRBJ1-4; TRBD1 matches 10 bases. Germline trimming cut 1 base from V and 8 bases from J; bases unmatched to any gene: 7. Per germline, CDR1 SGHDN and CDR2 FVKESK. This CDR3 is built from 16 residues. As DNA, the CDR3 is TGTGCCAGCAGCCAAGCCTGGGACAGGGGACGAGAAAAACTGTTTTTT. It specifies CASSQAWDRGREKLFF.

J is TRBJ2-7 and V is TRBV7-9; possible D gene TRBD2, 5 bases. This CDR3 contains 14 residues. CDR1 is SEHNR and CDR2 is FQNEAQ in the germline V gene (reference sequence). V shed 5 bases and J shed 5 bases, with 16 bases lying between them. The CDR3 DNA reads as TGTGCCAGCAGCACCTGGGAGAGGGCTCACGAGCAGTACTTC. Translation: CASSTWERAHEQYF.

The V gene is TRBV9, the J gene TRBJ2-3; 10 nucleotides agree with TRBD2. The CDR3 totals 15 residues. In germline, CDR1 is SGDLS, CDR2 YYNGEE. Trimming at V came to 2 bases and at J to 6 bases, leaving 6 bases not matched to a gene. The CDR3 loop reads CASSVSGRPGDTQYF. In DNA, the CDR3 is TGTGCCAGCAGCGTTAGCGGGAGGCCGGGGGATACGCAGTATTTT.